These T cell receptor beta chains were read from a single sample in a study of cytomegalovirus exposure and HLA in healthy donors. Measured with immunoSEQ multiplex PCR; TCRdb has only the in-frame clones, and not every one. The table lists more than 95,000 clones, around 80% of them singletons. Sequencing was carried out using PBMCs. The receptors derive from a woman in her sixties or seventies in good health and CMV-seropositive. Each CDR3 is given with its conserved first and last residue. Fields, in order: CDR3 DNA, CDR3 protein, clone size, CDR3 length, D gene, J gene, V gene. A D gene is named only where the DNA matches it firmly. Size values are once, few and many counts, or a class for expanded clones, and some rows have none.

DNA: TGTGCCAGCAGCTTAGGGTCACGGTCAGGGCGAGAGACCCAGTACTTC; CDR3: CASSLGSRSGRETQYF; size: NA; length: 16; D: NA; J: TRBJ2-5; V: TRBV11-2
DNA: TGTGCCAGCAGCCCCACTAGCGGGGATCAGTACGAGCAGTACTTC; CDR3: CASSPTSGDQYEQYF; size: NA; length: 15; D: TRBD2; J: TRBJ2-7; V: TRBV9
DNA: TGTGCCAGTAGTATGCCACCGTGGACAGCCAACACTGAAGCTTTCTTT; CDR3: CASSMPPWTANTEAFF; size: NA; length: 16; D: NA; J: TRBJ1-1; V: TRBV19
DNA: TGTGCTAGTGGACAGCAGGGTATGACTGAAGCTTTCTTT; CDR3: CASGQQGMTEAFF; size: NA; length: 13; D: NA; J: TRBJ1-1; V: TRBV12-5
DNA: TGTGCCAGCAGCTTGGGACAGGGGTTCGGTGGCTACACCTTC; CDR3: CASSLGQGFGGYTF; size: NA; length: 14; D: TRBD1; J: TRBJ1-2; V: TRBV5-6
DNA: TGTGCCAGCAGGCGACAGGCCCGCTCTGGAAACACCATATATTTT; CDR3: CASRRQARSGNTIYF; size: NA; length: 15; D: NA; J: TRBJ1-3; V: TRBV27
DNA: TGTGCCATCAGTGAGACTAGTCCTGGCAATGAGCAGTTCTTC; CDR3: CAISETSPGNEQFF; size: NA; length: 14; D: NA; J: TRBJ2-1; V: TRBV10-3
DNA: TGTGCCAGCAGCCCACCGGACAGGGAAAAACTGTTTTTT; CDR3: CASSPPDREKLFF; size: few; length: 13; D: TRBD1; J: TRBJ1-4; V: TRBV7-9
DNA: TGTGCCAGCAGCGCACAGACTAGCGGGAGTCTTAGTGAGCAGTTCTTC; CDR3: CASSAQTSGSLSEQFF; size: NA; length: 16; D: TRBD2; J: TRBJ2-1; V: TRBV9
DNA: TGCGCCAGCAGCTTGGTCCCCGCGGCAGATACGCAGTATTTT; CDR3: CASSLVPAADTQYF; size: NA; length: 14; D: NA; J: TRBJ2-3; V: TRBV5-1
DNA: TGTGCCTTATCGGCCAGTAATCTAGCGGGAGGGGGCAATGAGCAGTTCTTC; CDR3: CALSASNLAGGGNEQFF; size: NA; length: 17; D: TRBD2; J: TRBJ2-1; V: TRBV5-4
DNA: TGTGCCAGCTCAGGGCCTACAGGGGGCCTGGAGGGCTACACCTTC; CDR3: CASSGPTGGLEGYTF; size: once; length: 15; D: TRBD1; J: TRBJ1-2; V: TRBV18
DNA: TGTGCCAGCTCACCCGGACAGGGGGCGAACACCGGGGAGCTGTTTTTT; CDR3: CASSPGQGANTGELFF; size: NA; length: 16; D: TRBD1; J: TRBJ2-2; V: TRBV18
DNA: TGCAGCGTTGTAAGCGGGAGAGGCCAAGAGACCCAGTACTTC; CDR3: CSVVSGRGQETQYF; size: NA; length: 14; D: TRBD2; J: TRBJ2-5; V: TRBV29-1
DNA: TGTGCCAGCAGCTTGACAGGGGGGGTGAACACTGAAGCTTTCTTT; CDR3: CASSLTGGVNTEAFF; size: NA; length: 15; D: TRBD1; J: TRBJ1-1; V: TRBV7-2
DNA: TGTGCCATCAGTCTGGGACAGGGGGGAGCTAACTATGGCTACACCTTC; CDR3: CAISLGQGGANYGYTF; size: NA; length: 16; D: TRBD1; J: TRBJ1-2; V: TRBV10-3
DNA: TGTGCCAGCAGCTCAACGACGGGGGAAAAACTGTTTTTT; CDR3: CASSSTTGEKLFF; size: few; length: 13; D: NA; J: TRBJ1-4; V: TRBV11-2
DNA: TGTGCCAGCAGCGCCGGACAGGGCCTCTGGGGCTACACCTTC; CDR3: CASSAGQGLWGYTF; size: NA; length: 14; D: TRBD1; J: TRBJ1-2; V: TRBV9
DNA: TGCGCCAGCACGCTTAATATGGCGGGAAGCACAGATACGCAGTATTTT; CDR3: CASTLNMAGSTDTQYF; size: NA; length: 16; D: NA; J: TRBJ2-3; V: TRBV5-1
DNA: TGCAGCTCGCTTGGGGGGAGTGAGCAGTTCTTC; CDR3: CSSLGGSEQFF; size: NA; length: 11; D: NA; J: TRBJ2-1; V: TRBV29-1
DNA: TGTGCCAGCAGCCCGGGGAGCGGGGGGTCCTACAATGAGCAGTTCTTC; CDR3: CASSPGSGGSYNEQFF; size: NA; length: 16; D: TRBD2; J: TRBJ2-1; V: TRBV4-2
DNA: TGTGCCAGCAGCCGAGGACAGCTGGGGGAGCAGTACTTC; CDR3: CASSRGQLGEQYF; size: once; length: 13; D: NA; J: TRBJ2-5; V: TRBV6-5
DNA: TGTGCCAGCAGCTTAACCTGGGGGGGGGATGAGCAGTTCTTC; CDR3: CASSLTWGGDEQFF; size: NA; length: 14; D: TRBD2; J: TRBJ2-1; V: TRBV13
DNA: TGTGCCAGCAGCCGTGGACTTGCAACTAATGAAAAACTGTTTTTT; CDR3: CASSRGLATNEKLFF; size: NA; length: 15; D: NA; J: TRBJ1-4; V: TRBV7-9
DNA: TGTGCCAGCAGCGCCCGTAGCGGGGGGGCGTCTTACAATGAGCAGTTCTTC; CDR3: CASSARSGGASYNEQFF; size: few; length: 17; D: TRBD2; J: TRBJ2-1; V: TRBV9
DNA: TGTGCCAGCACCGGGGTGGTGGGCGGTAACTCTGGAAACACCATATATTTT; CDR3: CASTGVVGGNSGNTIYF; size: NA; length: 17; D: NA; J: TRBJ1-3; V: TRBV28
DNA: TGTGCCAGCTCACCGGAGGACGAGCAGTACTTC; CDR3: CASSPEDEQYF; size: NA; length: 11; D: NA; J: TRBJ2-7; V: TRBV18
DNA: TGTGCCAGCAGCCAAGAACCGGGACACGGCTCCTACAATGAGCAGTTCTTC; CDR3: CASSQEPGHGSYNEQFF; size: NA; length: 17; D: NA; J: TRBJ2-1; V: TRBV4-2
DNA: TGTGCCAGCAGTGACCGTATATCCTACGAGCAGTACTTC; CDR3: CASSDRISYEQYF; size: few; length: 13; D: NA; J: TRBJ2-7; V: TRBV2
DNA: TGTGCCAGCAGCTTGGCAGCGGACGGCAATGAGCAGTTCTTC; CDR3: CASSLAADGNEQFF; size: NA; length: 14; D: NA; J: TRBJ2-1; V: TRBV5-4
DNA: TGTGCCAGCAGTGCGGGACTAGCGGGGGGTCAAGAGACCCAGTACTTC; CDR3: CASSAGLAGGQETQYF; size: NA; length: 16; D: TRBD2; J: TRBJ2-5; V: TRBV6-1
DNA: TGTGCCAGTAGTATTTCCAGGGTAGAAGATACGCAGTATTTT; CDR3: CASSISRVEDTQYF; size: NA; length: 14; D: NA; J: TRBJ2-3; V: TRBV19
DNA: TGTGCCAGCAGCTTACGGGCTCAGGGGGGTAACACTGAAGCTTTCTTT; CDR3: CASSLRAQGGNTEAFF; size: NA; length: 16; D: TRBD1; J: TRBJ1-1; V: TRBV7-2
DNA: TGTGCCAGCAGCCCAGATTTTGGAGAGACCCAGTACTTC; CDR3: CASSPDFGETQYF; size: NA; length: 13; D: NA; J: TRBJ2-5; V: TRBV7-6
DNA: TGTGCCAGCAGCCTCGGGGACAGGGTATTTCAGCCCCAGCATTTT; CDR3: CASSLGDRVFQPQHF; size: NA; length: 15; D: TRBD1; J: TRBJ1-5; V: TRBV6-4
DNA: TGTGCCAGCTCACTAGCCGGGTCCTTGGAGGGCTATGGCTACACCTTC; CDR3: CASSLAGSLEGYGYTF; size: NA; length: 16; D: NA; J: TRBJ1-2; V: TRBV18
DNA: TGTGCCAGCAGCTCGGGTGTTAGCGGGAGTGCAGATACGCAGTATTTT; CDR3: CASSSGVSGSADTQYF; size: NA; length: 16; D: TRBD2; J: TRBJ2-3; V: TRBV7-3
DNA: TGTGCCAGCAGCACCGGGACAGGGGAAGAGACCCAGTACTTC; CDR3: CASSTGTGEETQYF; size: NA; length: 14; D: TRBD1; J: TRBJ2-5; V: TRBV7-7
DNA: TGTGCCAGCAGCCTCGACAGCAATAATCAGCCCCAGCATTTT; CDR3: CASSLDSNNQPQHF; size: few; length: 14; D: NA; J: TRBJ1-5; V: TRBV7-2
DNA: TGTGCCATCAAACAAGACTCTACCTCTGGGGCCAACGTCCTGACTTTC; CDR3: CAIKQDSTSGANVLTF; size: NA; length: 16; D: NA; J: TRBJ2-6; V: TRBV10-3
DNA: TGTGCCAGCAGCAGCAGACAGGCTAACACCGGGGAGCTGTTTTTT; CDR3: CASSSRQANTGELFF; size: NA; length: 15; D: NA; J: TRBJ2-2; V: TRBV11-1
DNA: TGCACCAGCAGCCAAGGCAGTCCCAGTAATGAAAAACTGTTTTTT; CDR3: CTSSQGSPSNEKLFF; size: NA; length: 15; D: NA; J: TRBJ1-4; V: TRBV1
DNA: TGTGCCTGGAGTGTATTATGGGGCTCCGGCTCCTACAATGAGCAGTTCTTC; CDR3: CAWSVLWGSGSYNEQFF; size: NA; length: 17; D: NA; J: TRBJ2-1; V: TRBV30
DNA: TGTGCCAGCAGTTACGACCGGGACAGGGACTATGGCTACACCTTC; CDR3: CASSYDRDRDYGYTF; size: few; length: 15; D: TRBD1; J: TRBJ1-2; V: TRBV6-6
DNA: TGTGCCAGCAGTTACGGAGGACAGGGGACTGGAAACACCATATATTTT; CDR3: CASSYGGQGTGNTIYF; size: NA; length: 16; D: TRBD1; J: TRBJ1-3; V: TRBV6-6
DNA: TGTGCCAGTAGTATGGGTCAGGGCCAGCCCCAGCATTTT; CDR3: CASSMGQGQPQHF; size: NA; length: 13; D: NA; J: TRBJ1-5; V: TRBV19